This TCR beta chain is drawn from a study of CD8 T cells in Susac syndrome. A quantity of 0.5 to 1 ug RNA underwent reverse transcription using random hexamers. TCRdb reanalysed the immunoSEQ multiplex PCR reads using MiXCR and keeps one entry per CDR3 protein. The table lists approximately 230,000 distinct CDR3 sequences, 90% to 95% of them singletons, with roughly 0.072% in the top ten. Peripheral blood CD8+ and CD4+ T cells were profiled by TCR beta sequencing. This CDR3 comprises 12 residues. The V end lost 3 bases, the J end lost 7 bases, and 11 bases lay between the germline ends. Germline values: CDR1 SGHNT, CDR2 YYREEE (reference sequence).

The sequenced sample was CD4+ T cells from PBMCs. The sequence was collected from a human donor with multiple sclerosis. This rearrangement joins TRBV5-4 to TRBJ2-7; the D gene could be TRBD1 or TRBD2 (5 bases each). In DNA form, the CDR3 reads TGTGCCAGCAGCTCCTCTGAGGGGGAGCAGTACTTC. Amino acids: CASSSSEGEQYF.